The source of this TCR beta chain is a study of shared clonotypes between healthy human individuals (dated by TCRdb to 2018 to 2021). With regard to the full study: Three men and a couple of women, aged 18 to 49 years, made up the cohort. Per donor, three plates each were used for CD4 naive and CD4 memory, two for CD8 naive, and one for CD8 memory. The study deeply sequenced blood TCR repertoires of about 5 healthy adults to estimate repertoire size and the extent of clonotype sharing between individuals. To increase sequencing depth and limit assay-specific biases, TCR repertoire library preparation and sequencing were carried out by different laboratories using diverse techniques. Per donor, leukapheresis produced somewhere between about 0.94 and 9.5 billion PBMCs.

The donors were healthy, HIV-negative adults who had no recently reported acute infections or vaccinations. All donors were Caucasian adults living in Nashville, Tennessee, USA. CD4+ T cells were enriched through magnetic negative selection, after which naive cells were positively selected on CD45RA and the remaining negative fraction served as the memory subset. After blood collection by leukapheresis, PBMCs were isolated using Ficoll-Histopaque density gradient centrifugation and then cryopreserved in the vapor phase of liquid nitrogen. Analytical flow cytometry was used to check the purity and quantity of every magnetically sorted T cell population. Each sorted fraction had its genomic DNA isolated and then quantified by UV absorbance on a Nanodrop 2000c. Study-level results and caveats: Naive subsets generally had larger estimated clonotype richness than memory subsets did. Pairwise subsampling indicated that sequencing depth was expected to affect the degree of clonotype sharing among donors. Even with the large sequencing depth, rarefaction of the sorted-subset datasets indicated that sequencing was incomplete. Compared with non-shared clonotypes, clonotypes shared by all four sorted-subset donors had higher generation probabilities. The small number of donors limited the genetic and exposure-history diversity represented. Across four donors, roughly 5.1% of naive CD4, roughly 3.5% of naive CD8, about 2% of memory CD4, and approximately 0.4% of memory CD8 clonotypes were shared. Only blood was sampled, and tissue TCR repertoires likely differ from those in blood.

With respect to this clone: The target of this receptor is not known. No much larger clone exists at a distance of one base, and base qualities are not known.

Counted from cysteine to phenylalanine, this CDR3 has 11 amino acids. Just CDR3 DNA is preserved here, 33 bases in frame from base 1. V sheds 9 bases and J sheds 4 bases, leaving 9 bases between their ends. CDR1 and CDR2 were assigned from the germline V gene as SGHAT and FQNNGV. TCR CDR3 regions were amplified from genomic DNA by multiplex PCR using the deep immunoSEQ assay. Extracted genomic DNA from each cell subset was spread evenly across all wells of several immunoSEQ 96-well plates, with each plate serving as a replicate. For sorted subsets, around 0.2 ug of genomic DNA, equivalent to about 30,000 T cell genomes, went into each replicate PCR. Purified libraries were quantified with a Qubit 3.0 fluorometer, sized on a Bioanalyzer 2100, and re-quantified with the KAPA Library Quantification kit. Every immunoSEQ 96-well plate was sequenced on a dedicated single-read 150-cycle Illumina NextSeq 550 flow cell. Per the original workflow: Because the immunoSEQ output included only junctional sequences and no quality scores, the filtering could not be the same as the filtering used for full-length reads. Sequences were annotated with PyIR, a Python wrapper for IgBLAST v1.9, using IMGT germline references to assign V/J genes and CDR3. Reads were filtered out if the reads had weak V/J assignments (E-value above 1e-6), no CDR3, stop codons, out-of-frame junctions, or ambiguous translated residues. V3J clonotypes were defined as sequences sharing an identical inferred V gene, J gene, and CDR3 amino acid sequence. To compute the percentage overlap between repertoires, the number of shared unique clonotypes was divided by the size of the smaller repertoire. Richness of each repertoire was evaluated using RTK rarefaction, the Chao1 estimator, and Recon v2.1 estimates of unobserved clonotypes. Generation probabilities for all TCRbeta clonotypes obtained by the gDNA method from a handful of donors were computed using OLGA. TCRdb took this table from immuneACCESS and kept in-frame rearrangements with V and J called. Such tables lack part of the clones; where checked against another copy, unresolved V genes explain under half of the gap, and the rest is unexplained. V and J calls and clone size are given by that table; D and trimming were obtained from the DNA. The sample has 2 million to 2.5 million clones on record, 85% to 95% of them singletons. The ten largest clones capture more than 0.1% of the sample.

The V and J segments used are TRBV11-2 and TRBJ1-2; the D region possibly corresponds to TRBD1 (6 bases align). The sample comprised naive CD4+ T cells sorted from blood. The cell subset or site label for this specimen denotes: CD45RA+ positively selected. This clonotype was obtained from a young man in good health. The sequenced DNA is TGTGCCAGTCGGGACATCTATGGCTACACCTTC. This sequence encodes CASRDIYGYTF.